Below are 20 T cell receptor beta chains sequenced from a single sample in a study of cytomegalovirus exposure and HLA in healthy donors. The PCR contained 60 Vbeta and 13 Jbeta primers. Here immunoSEQ multiplex PCR was the method, and the copy in TCRdb shows in-frame clones only, minus some. The data contain about 130,000 clones, under 12% of them seen just once; the ten biggest clones take up around 4.6%. The sample was PBMCs. The source of these receptors is a woman aged 18-29 years in good health and CMV-seropositive.

V gene TRBV2 combines with J gene TRBJ2-1; 8 bases are shared with TRBD2. Germline lookup yields CDR1 SNHLY and CDR2 FYNNEI. The ends lost 10 bases at V and 6 bases at J; junction bases unmatched: 11. CDR3 length equals 14 residues. The CDR3 here is CATSSGSPRNEQFF. The DNA for the CDR3 is TGTGCCACGTCAAGCGGGAGTCCGCGCAATGAGCAGTTCTTC. The full variable domain, with the rest looked up from reference TRBV2 and TRBJ2-1, is EPEVTQTPSHQVTQMGQEVILRCVPISNHLYFYWYRQILGQKVEFLVSFYNNEISEKSEIFDDQFSVERPDGSNFTLKIRSTKLEDSAMYFCATSSGSPRNEQFFGPGTRLTVL.

The J gene is TRBJ1-2, the V gene TRBV28, with D perhaps TRBD1 (5 bases). Germline assignment: CDR1 MDHEN and CDR2 SYDVKM. V shed 4 bases and J shed 2 bases, with 14 bases lying between them. CDR3 length: 15 residues. As DNA, the CDR3 is TGTGCCAGCAGTTCCGTGGGTGGGGCCAACTATGGCTACACCTTC. This encodes CASSSVGGANYGYTF.

The chain uses TRBV28 and TRBJ1-1; D not resolved. V shed 5 bases and J shed 5 bases, with 15 bases lying between them. The CDR3 is 14 amino acids. Per germline, CDR1 MDHEN and CDR2 SYDVKM. CDR3 in DNA: TGTGCCAGCAGTCTTATCCGAGCGGGAACTGAAGCTTTCTTT. Its translation is CASSLIRAGTEAFF.

This chain links TRBV6-5 with TRBJ2-1; no clear D. V was clipped by 6 bases and J by 3 bases, with 15 bases between them. Germline loops: CDR1 MNHEY, CDR2 SVGAGI. The CDR3 length is 15 residues. The CDR3 bases are TGTGCCAGCAGCTCAACGTCCGCGGACTACAATGAGCAGTTCTTC. It is translated as CASSSTSADYNEQFF.

This chain links TRBV7-8 with TRBJ2-2; 7 bases align to TRBD1. CDR3 length equals 15 residues. V was clipped by 2 bases and J by 7 bases; unmatched bases: 7. Germline CDR1 is SGHVS and CDR2 is FQNEAQ. The CDR3: CASSLKTGSSGELFF. The DNA for the CDR3 is TGTGCCAGCAGCTTAAAGACAGGGTCGAGCGGGGAGCTGTTTTTT.

Here the CDR3 DNA reads TGTGCCACCCACCGGGGGGGTCTAGTGGAGGTTGGGGCTTTCTTT. Its translation is CATHRGGLVEVGAFF. The chain couples TRBV7-9 to TRBJ1-1, with a tentative D call TRBD1 (5 bases). Looked up from germline, CDR1 is SEHNR and CDR2 is FQNEAQ (reference sequence). The CDR3 loop spans 15 amino acids. Trimming removed 10 bases from V and 11 bases from J, with 29 bases in between.

In this sample, this clone turned up a few times. V usage is TRBV2 and J usage is TRBJ1-2, with no clear D. CDR1 SNHLY and CDR2 FYNNEI come from the germline V gene. Trimming took 5 bases from V and 7 from J, leaving 14 bases between them. The CDR3 is made up of 13 amino acids. CDR3 DNA: TGTGCCAGCAGTCAGGTAGAGCTTGGTGGCTACACCTTC. This gives the protein CASSQVELGGYTF.

The chain employs TRBV25-1 and TRBJ2-7, with D possibly TRBD1 on 5 matching bases. Deletions cut 5 bases from V and 4 bases from J, with 9 bases between. Per germline, CDR1 MGHDK and CDR2 SYGVNS. This CDR3 contains 12 residues. The CDR3 DNA reads as TGTGCCAGCAGTTCACAGGTTTACGAGCAGTACTTC. Its protein is CASSSQVYEQYF.

The CDR3, as DNA: TGTGCCAGCAGCCTCGTGGCTAGCGGGATCAATGAGCAGTTCTTC. Translation gives CASSLVASGINEQFF. The J gene is TRBJ2-1, the V gene TRBV7-3, with 9 bases aligning to TRBD2. CDR3 length: 15 amino acids. The V gene's germline CDR1 is SGHTA and CDR2 FQGTGA. The V gene end was trimmed by 5 bases and the J gene end by 6 bases; junction bases not matched to a gene: 8.

This clone was seen a handful of times. The CDR3 here is CASSLWRGETQYF. The CDR3 DNA is TGTGCCAGCAGCTTATGGAGGGGTGAGACCCAGTACTTC. The chain links TRBV11-2 to TRBJ2-5; TRBD2 is a possible D gene (6 bases). Trimming stripped 2 bases from V and 5 bases from J, with 9 bases between. CDR3 length: 13 residues. Germline CDR1 SGHAT, CDR2 FQNNGV. The variable domain in full, completed from reference TRBV11-2 and TRBJ2-5, reads EAGVAQSPRYKIIEKRQSVAFWCNPISGHATLYWYQQILGQGPKLLIQFQNNGVVDDSQLPKDRFSAERLKGVDSTLKIQPAKLEDSAVYLCASSLWRGETQYFGPGTRLLVL.

The rearrangement uses TRBV10-3 and TRBJ1-1; 7 bases agree with TRBD1. From germline, CDR1 is ENHRY and CDR2 SYGVKD. V trimming: 4 bases; J trimming: 8 bases; junction bases outside the gene matches: 13. The length of the CDR3 is 15 residues. CDR3 region: CAISGSGGGNLEAFF. CDR3 DNA sequence: TGTGCCATCAGTGGGTCCGGAGGGGGCAATTTGGAAGCTTTCTTT.

This clone was observed a handful of times. This chain links TRBV5-8 with TRBJ2-1; D may be TRBD2 (6 bases). The ends were cut back, 5 bases at V and 3 bases at J, with 12 bases in the middle. Per germline, CDR1 SGHTS and CDR2 YDEGEE. There are 14 residues in the CDR3. CDR3 nucleotide sequence: TGTGCCAGCAGTGGGGGACTCCTCTACAATGAGCAGTTCTTC. Translating gives CASSGGLLYNEQFF.

CDR3 in DNA: TGTGCCAGCAGCTTAGCTCAGGGGACAGGGAACACTGAAGCTTTCTTT. As protein: CASSLAQGTGNTEAFF. V is TRBV7-9 and J is TRBJ1-1; 8 positions match TRBD1. Germline CDR1 is SEHNR and CDR2 is FQNEAQ (reference sequence). The CDR3 is 16 residues long. The J segment lost 1 base and the V segment lost 0 bases, leaving 4 bases of the junction unmatched. The whole variable domain, remainder taken from reference TRBV7-9 and TRBJ1-1, is DTGVSQNPRHKITKRGQNVTFRCDPISEHNRLYWYRQTLGQGPEFLTYFQNEAQLEKSRLLSDRFSAERPKGSFSTLEIQRTEQGDSAMYLCASSLAQGTGNTEAFFGQGTRLTVV.

This clone turned up a few times. This chain links TRBV15 with TRBJ2-7; maybe TRBD1 (6 bases). V dropped 0 bases and J dropped 2 bases, with 14 bases sitting between them. Germline V CDR1 and CDR2: LNHNV, YYDKDF (reference sequence). The CDR3 covers 16 residues. The CDR3, as DNA: TGTGCCACCAGCAGAGATGTCGGGACATTCCCCTACGAGCAGTACTTC. Its translation is CATSRDVGTFPYEQYF.

The table lists this clone with a few counts. The chain's CDR3 is CASSLVGQSSSTDTQYF. For the CDR3, the DNA is TGTGCCAGCAGCTTAGTGGGACAGAGTTCTAGCACAGATACGCAGTATTTT. The chain couples TRBV11-2 to TRBJ2-3, with TRBD1 matching over 7 bases. The germline V gene has CDR1 SGHAT and CDR2 FQNNGV. This CDR3 is built from 17 residues. J gave up 0 bases and V 1 base, and 7 bases lay outside the gene matches.

The table lists this clone with a few counts. The rearrangement links TRBV5-1 to TRBJ2-7; 10 bases are a match to TRBD2. Germline CDR1 is SGHRS and CDR2 is YFSETQ. V trimming: 4 bases; J trimming: 3 bases; junction bases outside the gene matches: 4. CDR3 size: 14 residues. Here the CDR3 DNA reads TGCGCCAGCAGCCGGGCTAGCGGGAGCTACGAGCAGTACTTC. This gives the protein CASSRASGSYEQYF.

V and J are TRBV6-5 and TRBJ1-1, with TRBD1 identical over 7 bases. V trimming: 6 bases; J trimming: 10 bases; junction bases outside the gene matches: 8. CDR3 length: 12 residues. Germline V lookup: CDR1 MNHEY, CDR2 SVGAGI. This chain's CDR3 is CASRLQGIRAFF. The CDR3 coding sequence is TGTGCCAGCAGGCTACAGGGGATTAGAGCTTTCTTT.

A single count supports this clone. This CDR3 is CASSEIGDTQYF. CDR3 coding DNA: TGTGCCAGCAGTGAAATCGGAGATACGCAGTATTTT. The chain is built from TRBV6-1 and TRBJ2-3; D remains unclear. The CDR3 consists of 12 residues. Germline V gives CDR1 MNHNS, CDR2 SASEGT. The ends were cut back, 2 bases at V and 5 bases at J, with 5 bases in the middle.

This clone was observed a few times. The chain links TRBV30 to TRBJ2-1; TRBD1 matches at 8 bases. The germline CDR1 and CDR2 sequences are GTSNPN and SVGIG (reference sequence). CDR3 length: 14 residues. Germline trimming cut 5 bases from V and 5 bases from J; bases unmatched to any gene: 8. The CDR3 DNA sequence: TGTGCCTGGGTAGCCGGGACAGGTAACAATGAGCAGTTCTTC. This translates into CAWVAGTGNNEQFF.

This clone was seen more than once but under ten times. At one end the junction does not follow the germline gene, possibly because of a read error. J is TRBJ2-2 and V is TRBV7-7; D gene ambiguous. Germline V gene sequence: CDR1 SSHAT, CDR2 FNYEAQ (reference sequence). The CDR3 is made up of 13 amino acids. CDR3 coding DNA: TGTGCTAGCAGGCCAGGCACGACCGGGGAGCTGTTTTTT. Amino acids: CASRPGTTGELFF. Drawing the rest from reference TRBV7-7 and TRBJ2-2, the complete variable domain is GAGVSQSPRYKVTKRGQDVTLRCDPISSHATLYWYQQALGQGPEFLTYFNYEAQPDKSGLPSDRFSAERPEGSISTLTIQRTEQRDSAMYRCASRPGTTGELFFGEGSRLTVL.